This is a list of T cell receptor beta chains from one sample in a study of T cells after yellow fever vaccination. From the 5' RACE reads, TCRdb called clonotypes with MiXCR, one entry per CDR3 protein. The sample consists of a few hundred thousand distinct CDR3 sequences, around 12% of them appearing once. The sample was CD4+ T cells sorted from PBMCs, taken 15 days after the yellow fever booster vaccination. All receptors derive from a man younger than 35 who received the YFV17D yellow fever vaccine. CDR3s include the opening cysteine and the closing phenylalanine or tryptophan. Each record gives: V gene, J gene, D gene, clone size, CDR3 protein, CDR3 DNA. A D gene is named only where the DNA matches it firmly. Clone sizes are given selectively: once, few, many, or a class where the clone is expanded.

TRBV2	TRBJ2-1	.	.	CASSRTAPRENEQFF	TGTGCCAGCAGTAGGACAGCCCCTCGGGAAAATGAGCAGTTCTTC
TRBV7-2	TRBJ2-2	.	.	CASSESWGLRLNTGELFF	TGTGCCAGCAGCGAGTCTTGGGGCCTTAGGTTGAACACCGGGGAGCTGTTTTTT
TRBV4-2	TRBJ1-1	.	.	CASSQDLLGRTEAFF	TGTGCCAGCAGCCAAGATCTCCTGGGAAGAACTGAAGCTTTCTTT
TRBV12-3/TRBV12-4	TRBJ1-5	TRBD1	many	CASSPTGGSQPQHF	TGTGCCAGCTCCCCGACAGGGGGAAGTCAGCCCCAGCATTTT
TRBV20-1	TRBJ1-2	.	.	CSAATEFGYGYTF	TGCAGTGCTGCAACAGAATTCGGCTATGGCTACACCTTC
TRBV7-8	TRBJ2-1	TRBD1	few	CASSFRQGAYEQFF	TGTGCCAGCAGCTTTCGACAGGGGGCTTATGAGCAGTTCTTC
TRBV5-1	TRBJ1-2	.	few	CASSDDSGTAYGYTF	TGCGCCAGCAGCGATGACTCCGGGACGGCCTATGGCTACACCTTC
TRBV5-1	TRBJ2-3	.	few	CASSLDSGLYTDTQYF	TGCGCCAGCAGCTTGGATAGCGGATTATACACAGATACGCAGTATTTT
TRBV9	TRBJ1-5	.	few	CASSVSGVNQPQHF	TGTGCCAGCAGCGTGTCAGGAGTTAATCAGCCCCAGCATTTT
TRBV19	TRBJ1-1	.	few	CASSMKVNTEAFF	TGTGCCAGTAGTATGAAGGTGAACACTGAAGCTTTCTTT
TRBV7-9	TRBJ2-5	.	few	CASSFAYQETQYF	TGTGCCAGCAGCTTCGCGTACCAAGAGACCCAGTACTTC
TRBV4-2	TRBJ2-5	TRBD2	.	CASSQETSGFAETQYF	TGTGCCAGCAGCCAAGAAACTAGCGGATTCGCGGAGACCCAGTACTTC
TRBV10-1	TRBJ2-2	.	.	CASSESGPLAGELFF	TGCGCCAGCAGTGAGTCTGGCCCTCTGGCCGGGGAGCTGTTTTTT
TRBV2	TRBJ2-5	TRBD2	.	CASSAGLAGETQYF	TGTGCCAGCAGTGCCGGACTAGCGGGGGAGACCCAGTACTTC
TRBV12-3/TRBV12-4	TRBJ2-2	.	.	CASSFDSGELFF	TGTGCCAGCAGTTTTGACTCCGGGGAGCTGTTTTTT
TRBV12-3/TRBV12-4	TRBJ2-7	.	many	CASSFGGYEQYF	TGTGCCAGCAGTTTTGGGGGCTACGAGCAGTACTTC
TRBV20-1	TRBJ1-2	TRBD1	few	CSGHHLPGQGAEPHGYTF	TGCAGTGGTCACCATTTACCGGGACAGGGGGCAGAACCTCACGGCTACACCTTC
TRBV7-2	TRBJ2-3	TRBD2	many	CASSPTPTSGGTDTQYF	TGTGCCAGCAGCCCTACCCCGACTAGCGGGGGCACAGATACGCAGTATTTT
TRBV5-6	TRBJ2-5	.	few	CASSLLGGVDETQYF	TGTGCCAGCAGCTTGTTGGGCGGGGTGGACGAGACCCAGTACTTC
TRBV25-1	TRBJ2-3	.	few	CASSVPGSDTQYF	TGTGCCAGCAGTGTTCCAGGGTCAGATACGCAGTATTTT
TRBV20-1	TRBJ1-5	.	.	CCASNRGAGTQPQHF	TGCTGTGCTAGCAATCGGGGGGCAGGGACCCAGCCCCAGCATTTT
TRBV27	TRBJ1-6	.	many	CASSPLDSPLHF	TGTGCCAGCAGTCCCCTCGATTCACCCCTCCACTTT
TRBV6-1	TRBJ2-7	TRBD1	few	CASSDRGQGPYEQYF	TGTGCCAGCAGTGATAGGGGACAGGGCCCCTACGAGCAGTACTTC